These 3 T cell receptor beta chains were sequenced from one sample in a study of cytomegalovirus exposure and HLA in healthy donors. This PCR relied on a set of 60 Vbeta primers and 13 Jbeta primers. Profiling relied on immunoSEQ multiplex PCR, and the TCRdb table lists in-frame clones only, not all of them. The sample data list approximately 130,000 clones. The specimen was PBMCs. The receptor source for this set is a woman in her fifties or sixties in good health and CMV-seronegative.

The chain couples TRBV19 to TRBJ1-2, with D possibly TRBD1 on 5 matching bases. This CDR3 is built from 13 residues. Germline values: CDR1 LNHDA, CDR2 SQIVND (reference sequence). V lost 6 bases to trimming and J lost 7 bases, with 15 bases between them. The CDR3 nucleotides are TGTGCCAGTAGACCCCCAAGGGGCGGTGGCTACACCTTC. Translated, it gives CASRPPRGGGYTF.

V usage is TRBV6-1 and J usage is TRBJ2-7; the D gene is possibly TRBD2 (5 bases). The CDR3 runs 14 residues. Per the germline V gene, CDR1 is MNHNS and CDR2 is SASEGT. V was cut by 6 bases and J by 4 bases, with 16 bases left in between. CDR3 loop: CASSPNLPGYEQYF. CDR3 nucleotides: TGTGCCAGCAGCCCCAACTTGCCGGGATACGAGCAGTACTTC.

CDR3 region: CASSFRQGYGYTF. CDR3 DNA: TGTGCCAGCAGCTTCCGACAGGGATATGGCTACACCTTC. The V gene is TRBV7-9, the J gene TRBJ1-2, with 7 nucleotides matching TRBD1. The CDR3 is 13 residues long. V dropped 3 bases and J dropped 5; count of bases not matched to a gene: 3. Germline CDR1 reads SEHNR; CDR2 reads FQNEAQ (reference sequence). Complete variable domain (other parts from reference TRBV7-9 and TRBJ1-2): DTGVSQNPRHKITKRGQNVTFRCDPISEHNRLYWYRQTLGQGPEFLTYFQNEAQLEKSRLLSDRFSAERPKGSFSTLEIQRTEQGDSAMYLCASSFRQGYGYTFGSGTRLTVV.